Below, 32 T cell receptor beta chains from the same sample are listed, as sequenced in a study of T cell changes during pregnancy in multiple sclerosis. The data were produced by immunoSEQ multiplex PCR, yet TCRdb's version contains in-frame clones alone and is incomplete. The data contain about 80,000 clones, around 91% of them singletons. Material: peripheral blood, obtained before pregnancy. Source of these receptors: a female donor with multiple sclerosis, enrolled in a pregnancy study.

CDR3 bases: TGCGCCAGCAGACAAACAGTGCAAGAGACCCAGTACTTC. Encoded protein: CASRQTVQETQYF. The V gene is TRBV5-1, the J gene TRBJ2-5; no clear D gene. V lost 5 bases and J 2 bases, leaving 10 bases between the germline ends. CDR3 size: 13 residues. CDR1 SGHRS and CDR2 YFSETQ come from the germline V gene.

CDR3 DNA sequence: TGTGCCAGCAGCTTGTCCAGGTTCTTC. Amino acid sequence: CASSLSRFF. This chain joins TRBV5-8 and TRBJ2-1; no firm D call. V dropped 1 base and J dropped 15 bases, with 5 bases sitting between them. This CDR3 is 9 amino acids long. Germline loops: CDR1 SGHTS, CDR2 YDEGEE.

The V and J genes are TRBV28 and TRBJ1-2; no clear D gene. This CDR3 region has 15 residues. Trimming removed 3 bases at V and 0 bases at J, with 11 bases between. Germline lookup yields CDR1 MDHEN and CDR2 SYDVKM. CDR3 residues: CASSFGGYTNYGYTF. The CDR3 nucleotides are TGTGCCAGCAGTTTTGGCGGTTACACTAACTATGGCTACACCTTC.

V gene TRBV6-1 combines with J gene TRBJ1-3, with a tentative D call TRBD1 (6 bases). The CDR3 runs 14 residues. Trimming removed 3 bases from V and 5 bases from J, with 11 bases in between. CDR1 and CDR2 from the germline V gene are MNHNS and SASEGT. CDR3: CASSDATGRNTIYF. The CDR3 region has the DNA TGTGCCAGCAGTGATGCCACAGGGCGAAACACCATATATTTT.

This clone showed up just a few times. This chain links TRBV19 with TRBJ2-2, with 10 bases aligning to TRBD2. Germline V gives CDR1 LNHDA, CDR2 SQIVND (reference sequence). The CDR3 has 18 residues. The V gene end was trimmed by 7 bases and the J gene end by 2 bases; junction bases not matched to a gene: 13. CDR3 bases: TGTGCCAGTACCCCAACCCAACTAGCGGGGCTAAACACCGGGGAGCTGTTTTTT. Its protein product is CASTPTQLAGLNTGELFF.

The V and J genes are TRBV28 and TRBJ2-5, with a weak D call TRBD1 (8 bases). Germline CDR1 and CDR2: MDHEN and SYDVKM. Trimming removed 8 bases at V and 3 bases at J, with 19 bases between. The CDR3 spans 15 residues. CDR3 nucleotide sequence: TGTGCCAGCGGTCGGACAGGGAGGGTTAAAGAGACCCAGTACTTC. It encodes CASGRTGRVKETQYF.

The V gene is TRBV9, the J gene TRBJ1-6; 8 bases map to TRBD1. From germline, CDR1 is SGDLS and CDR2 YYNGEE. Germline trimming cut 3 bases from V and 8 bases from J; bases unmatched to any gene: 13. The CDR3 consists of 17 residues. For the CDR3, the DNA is TGTGCCAGCAGCGCAGACCTCGGACAGGGCGATTATTCACCCCTCCACTTT. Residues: CASSADLGQGDYSPLHF.

The CDR3 spells CASSQGLAGGKNIQYF. CDR3 coding DNA: TGCGCCAGCAGCCAAGGACTAGCGGGGGGAAAAAACATTCAGTACTTC. J is TRBJ2-4 and V is TRBV4-3; TRBD2 matches at 13 bases. Per the germline V gene, CDR1 is LGHNA and CDR2 is YSLEER. Trimming at V came to 1 base and at J to 4 bases, leaving 1 base not matched to a gene. The CDR3 totals 16 residues.

The CDR3 DNA sequence: TGTGCCAGCAGCTTCGACGGGGACTATGGCTACACCTTC. This sequence encodes CASSFDGDYGYTF. The rearrangement joins TRBV11-2 to TRBJ1-2; D not resolved. V was cut by 3 bases and J by 3 bases, with 8 bases left in between. Germline V gives CDR1 SGHAT, CDR2 FQNNGV. This CDR3 has 13 residues.

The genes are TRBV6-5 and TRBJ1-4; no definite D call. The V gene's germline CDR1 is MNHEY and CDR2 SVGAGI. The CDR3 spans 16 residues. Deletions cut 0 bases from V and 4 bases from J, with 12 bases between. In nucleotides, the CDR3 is TGTGCCAGCAGTTACTCGTTTACGGTCCGTAATGAAAAACTGTTTTTT. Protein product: CASSYSFTVRNEKLFF.

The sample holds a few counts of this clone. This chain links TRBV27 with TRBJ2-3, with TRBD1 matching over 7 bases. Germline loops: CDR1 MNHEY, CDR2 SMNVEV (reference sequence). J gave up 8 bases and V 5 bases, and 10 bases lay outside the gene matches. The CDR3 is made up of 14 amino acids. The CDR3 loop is CASSLLGQASTQYF. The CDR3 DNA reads TGTGCCAGCAGTCTCCTTGGACAGGCCTCTACGCAGTATTTT.

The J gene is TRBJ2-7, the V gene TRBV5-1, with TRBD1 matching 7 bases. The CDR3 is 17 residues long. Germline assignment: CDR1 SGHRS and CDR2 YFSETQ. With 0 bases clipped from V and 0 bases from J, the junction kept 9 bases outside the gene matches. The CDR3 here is CASSLVPRDRVSYEQYF. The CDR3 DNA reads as TGCGCCAGCAGCTTGGTCCCCCGGGACAGAGTCTCCTACGAGCAGTACTTC.

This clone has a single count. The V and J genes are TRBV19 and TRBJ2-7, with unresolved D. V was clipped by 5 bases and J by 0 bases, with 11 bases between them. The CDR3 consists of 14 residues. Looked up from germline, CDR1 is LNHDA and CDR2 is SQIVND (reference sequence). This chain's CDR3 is CASSPTPDSYEQYF. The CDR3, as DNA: TGTGCCAGTAGTCCGACACCGGACTCCTACGAGCAGTACTTC.

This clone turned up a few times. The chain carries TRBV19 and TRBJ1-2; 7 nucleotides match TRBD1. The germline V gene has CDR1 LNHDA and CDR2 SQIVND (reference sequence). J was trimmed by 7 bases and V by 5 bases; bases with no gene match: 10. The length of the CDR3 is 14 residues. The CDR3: CASSSITGVGGYTF. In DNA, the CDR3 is TGTGCCAGTAGTTCCATCACAGGGGTTGGTGGCTACACCTTC. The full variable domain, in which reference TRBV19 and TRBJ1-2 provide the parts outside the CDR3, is DGGITQSPKYLFRKEGQNVTLSCEQNLNHDAMYWYRQDPGQGLRLIYYSQIVNDFQKGDIAEGYSVSREKKESFPLTVTSAQKNPTAFYLCASSSITGVGGYTFGSGTRLTVV.

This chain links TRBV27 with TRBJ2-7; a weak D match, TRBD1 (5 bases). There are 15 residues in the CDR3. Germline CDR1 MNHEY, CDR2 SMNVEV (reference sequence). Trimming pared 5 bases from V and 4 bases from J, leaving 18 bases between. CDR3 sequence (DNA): TGTGCCAGCAGTGGCCCCAGGGTCCCCGGGTACGAGCAGTACTTC. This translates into CASSGPRVPGYEQYF.

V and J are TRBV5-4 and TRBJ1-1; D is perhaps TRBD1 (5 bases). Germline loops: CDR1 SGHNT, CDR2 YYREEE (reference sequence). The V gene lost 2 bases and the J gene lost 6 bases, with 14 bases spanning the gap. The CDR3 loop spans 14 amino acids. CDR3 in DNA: TGTGCCAGCAGCTTATTCAGGGAGGTCGCTGAAGCTTTCTTT. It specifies CASSLFREVAEAFF.

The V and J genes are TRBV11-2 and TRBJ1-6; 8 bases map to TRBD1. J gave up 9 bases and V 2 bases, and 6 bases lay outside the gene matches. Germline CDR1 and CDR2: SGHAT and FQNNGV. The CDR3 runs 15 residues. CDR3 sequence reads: CASSLSAGGISPLHF. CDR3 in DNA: TGTGCCAGCAGCTTATCAGCAGGGGGCATTTCACCCCTCCACTTT. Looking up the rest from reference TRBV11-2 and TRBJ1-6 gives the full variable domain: EAGVAQSPRYKIIEKRQSVAFWCNPISGHATLYWYQQILGQGPKLLIQFQNNGVVDDSQLPKDRFSAERLKGVDSTLKIQPAKLEDSAVYLCASSLSAGGISPLHFGNGTRLTVT.

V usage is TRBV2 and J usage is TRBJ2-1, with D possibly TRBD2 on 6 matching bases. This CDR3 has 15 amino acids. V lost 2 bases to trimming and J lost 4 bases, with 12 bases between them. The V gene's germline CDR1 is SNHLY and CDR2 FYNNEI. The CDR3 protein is CASSEFRGDYNEQFF. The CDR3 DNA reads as TGTGCCAGCAGTGAATTCCGCGGGGATTACAATGAGCAGTTCTTC.

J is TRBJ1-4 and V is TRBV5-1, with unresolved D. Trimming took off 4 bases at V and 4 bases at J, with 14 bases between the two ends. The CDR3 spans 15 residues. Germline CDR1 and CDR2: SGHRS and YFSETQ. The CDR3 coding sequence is TGCGCCAGCAGCCCGCTCGCAGGCCATAATGAAAAACTGTTTTTT. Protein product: CASSPLAGHNEKLFF.

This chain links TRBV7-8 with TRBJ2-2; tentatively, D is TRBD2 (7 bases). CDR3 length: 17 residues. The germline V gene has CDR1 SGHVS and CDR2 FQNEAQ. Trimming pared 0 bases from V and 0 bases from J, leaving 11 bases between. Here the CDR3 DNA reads TGTGCCAGCAGCTTAGCGCCGGGGGGCCCGAACACCGGGGAGCTGTTTTTT. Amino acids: CASSLAPGGPNTGELFF. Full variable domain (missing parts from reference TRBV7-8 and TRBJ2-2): GAGVSQSPRYKVAKRGQDVALRCDPISGHVSLFWYQQALGQGPEFLTYFQNEAQLDKSGLPSDRFFAERPEGSVSTLKIQRTQQEDSAVYLCASSLAPGGPNTGELFFGEGSRLTVL.

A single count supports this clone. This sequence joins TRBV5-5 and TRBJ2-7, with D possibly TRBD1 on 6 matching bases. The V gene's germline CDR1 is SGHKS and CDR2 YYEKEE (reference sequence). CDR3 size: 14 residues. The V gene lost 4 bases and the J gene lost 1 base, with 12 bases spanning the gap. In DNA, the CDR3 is TGTGCCAGCAGCCCACAGGGTACTTCCTACGAGCAGTACTTC. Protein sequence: CASSPQGTSYEQYF.

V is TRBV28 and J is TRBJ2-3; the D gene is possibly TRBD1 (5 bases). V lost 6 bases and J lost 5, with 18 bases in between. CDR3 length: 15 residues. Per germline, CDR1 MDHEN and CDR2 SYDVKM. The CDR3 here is CASSPPGAGQDTQYF. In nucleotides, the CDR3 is TGTGCCAGCAGCCCCCCGGGCGCAGGGCAAGATACGCAGTATTTT.

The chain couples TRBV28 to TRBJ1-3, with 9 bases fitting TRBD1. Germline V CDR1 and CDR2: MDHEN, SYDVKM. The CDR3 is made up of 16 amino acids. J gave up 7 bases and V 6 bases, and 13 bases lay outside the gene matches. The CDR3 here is CASSPLSGQGWNTIYF. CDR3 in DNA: TGTGCCAGCAGCCCATTGTCGGGACAGGGTTGGAACACCATATATTTT.

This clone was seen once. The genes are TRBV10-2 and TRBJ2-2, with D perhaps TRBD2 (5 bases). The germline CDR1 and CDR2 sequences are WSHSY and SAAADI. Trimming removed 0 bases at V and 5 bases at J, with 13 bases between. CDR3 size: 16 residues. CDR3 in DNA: TGCGCCAGCAGTGAGTCTGTCGGGGTCGGGACCGGGGAGCTGTTTTTT. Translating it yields CASSESVGVGTGELFF.

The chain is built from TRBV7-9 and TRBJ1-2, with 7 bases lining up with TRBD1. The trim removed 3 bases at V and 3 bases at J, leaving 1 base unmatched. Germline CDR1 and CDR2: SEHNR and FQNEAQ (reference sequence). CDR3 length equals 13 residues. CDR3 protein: CASSLTGHYGYTF. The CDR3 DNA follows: TGTGCCAGCAGCTTGACAGGGCACTATGGCTACACCTTC.

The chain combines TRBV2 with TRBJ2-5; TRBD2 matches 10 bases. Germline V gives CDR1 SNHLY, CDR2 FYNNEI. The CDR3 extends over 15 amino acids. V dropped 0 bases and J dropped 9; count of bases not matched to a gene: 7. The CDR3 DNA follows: TGTGCCAGCAGTGAAGCGCTCCTAGCGGGGGCCTCCCAGTACTTC. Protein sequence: CASSEALLAGASQYF.

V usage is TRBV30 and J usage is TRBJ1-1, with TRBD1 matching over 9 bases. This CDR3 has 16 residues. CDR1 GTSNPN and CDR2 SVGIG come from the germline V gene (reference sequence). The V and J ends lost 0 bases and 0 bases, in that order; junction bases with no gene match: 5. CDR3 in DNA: TGTGCCTGGAGTGTCCCGGGACAGGGACTGAACACTGAAGCTTTCTTT. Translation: CAWSVPGQGLNTEAFF.

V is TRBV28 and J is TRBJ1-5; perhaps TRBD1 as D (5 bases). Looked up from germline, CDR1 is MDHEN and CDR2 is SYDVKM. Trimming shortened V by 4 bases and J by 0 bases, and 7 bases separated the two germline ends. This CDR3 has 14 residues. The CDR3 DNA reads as TGTGCCAGCAGTTCAGGGATTAGCAATCAGCCCCAGCATTTT. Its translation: CASSSGISNQPQHF. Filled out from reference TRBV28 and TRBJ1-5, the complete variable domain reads DVKVTQSSRYLVKRTGEKVFLECVQDMDHENMFWYRQDPGLGLRLIYFSYDVKMKEKGDIPEGYSVSREKKERFSLILESASTNQTSMYLCASSSGISNQPQHFGDGTRLSIL.

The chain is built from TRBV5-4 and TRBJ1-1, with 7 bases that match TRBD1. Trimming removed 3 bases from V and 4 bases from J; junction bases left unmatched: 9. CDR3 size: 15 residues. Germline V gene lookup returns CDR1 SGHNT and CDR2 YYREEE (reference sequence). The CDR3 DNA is TGTGCCAGCAGCTCAAATCCAACAGGGGTCACTGAAGCTTTCTTT. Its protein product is CASSSNPTGVTEAFF.

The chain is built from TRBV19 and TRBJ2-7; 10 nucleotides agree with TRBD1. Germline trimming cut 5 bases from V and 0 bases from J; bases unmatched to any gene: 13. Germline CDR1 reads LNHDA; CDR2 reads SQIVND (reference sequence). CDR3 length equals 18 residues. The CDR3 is CASSPFGTGAISSYEQYF. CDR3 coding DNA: TGTGCCAGTAGTCCTTTCGGGACAGGGGCGATAAGCTCCTACGAGCAGTACTTC.

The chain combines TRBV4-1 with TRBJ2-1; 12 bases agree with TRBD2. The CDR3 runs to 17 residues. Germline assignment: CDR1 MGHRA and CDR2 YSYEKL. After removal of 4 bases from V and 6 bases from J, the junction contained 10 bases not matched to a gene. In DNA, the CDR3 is TGCGCCAGCAGCCCCCTGGGGCTAGCGGGGGGGGTCAATGAGCAGTTCTTC. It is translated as CASSPLGLAGGVNEQFF.

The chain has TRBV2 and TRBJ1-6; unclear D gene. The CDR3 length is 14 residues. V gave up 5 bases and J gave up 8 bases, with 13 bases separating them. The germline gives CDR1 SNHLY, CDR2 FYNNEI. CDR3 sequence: CASSLVVRDSPLHF. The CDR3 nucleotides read TGTGCCAGCAGTCTTGTCGTCCGGGATTCACCCCTCCACTTT.